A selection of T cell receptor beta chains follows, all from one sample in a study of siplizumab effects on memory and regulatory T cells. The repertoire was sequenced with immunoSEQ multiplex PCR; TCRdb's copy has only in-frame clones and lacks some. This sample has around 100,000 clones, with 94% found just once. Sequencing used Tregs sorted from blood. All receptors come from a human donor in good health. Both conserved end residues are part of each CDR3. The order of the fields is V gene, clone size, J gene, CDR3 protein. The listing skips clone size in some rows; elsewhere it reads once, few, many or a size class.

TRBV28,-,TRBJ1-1,CASSLRGRDTEAFF
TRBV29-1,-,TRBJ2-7,CSVDGIDYLNPYEQYF
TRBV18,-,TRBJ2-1,CASSPIVRQFF
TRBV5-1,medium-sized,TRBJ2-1,CASSFGLGNEQFF
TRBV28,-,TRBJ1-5,CASSLTGPNQPQHF
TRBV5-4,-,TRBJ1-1,CASSPPGQGRSEAFF
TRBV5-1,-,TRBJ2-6,CASSLASGSSGANVLTF
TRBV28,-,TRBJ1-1,CASRSQVSEAFF
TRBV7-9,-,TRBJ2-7,CASSLTGTGLNEQYF
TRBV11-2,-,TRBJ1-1,CASSGKRGTSTTEAFF
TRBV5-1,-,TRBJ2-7,CASSKDTGRYTYEQYF
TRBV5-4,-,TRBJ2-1,CASSSRTSVYNEQFF
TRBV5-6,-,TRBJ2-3,CASSLITDTQYF
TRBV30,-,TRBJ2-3,CAWQMVGGATDTQYF
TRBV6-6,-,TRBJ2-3,CASSPRTSGRDTQYF
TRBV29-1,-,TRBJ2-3,CSVGRGQFGDTQYF
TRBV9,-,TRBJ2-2,CASSGRGRTGELFF
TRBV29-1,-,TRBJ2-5,CSVDKRQGQETQYF
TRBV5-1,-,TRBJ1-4,CASSLLGATNEKLFF
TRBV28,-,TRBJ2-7,CASSSGGTSGGEQYF
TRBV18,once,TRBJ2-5,CASSPRGLETQYF
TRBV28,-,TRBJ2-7,CASRHRDRGRGEQYF
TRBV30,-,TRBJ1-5,CAWTGNTGIQPQHF
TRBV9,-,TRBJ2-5,CASSVGRHGRAETQYF
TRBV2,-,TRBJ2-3,CASSPQGDTQYF
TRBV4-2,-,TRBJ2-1,CASSQGTGNNEQFF
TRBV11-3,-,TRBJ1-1,CASSLRTGLEAFF
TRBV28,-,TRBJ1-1,CASSLPGQGHTEAFF
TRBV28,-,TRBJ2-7,CASSLFQGSQSDEQYF
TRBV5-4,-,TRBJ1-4,CASTDRGREKLFF
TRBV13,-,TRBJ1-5,CASSSGTGLAQPQHF
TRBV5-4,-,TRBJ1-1,CASSLGTGMKNTEAFF
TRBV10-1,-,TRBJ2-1,CASSVRVAGSYNEQFF
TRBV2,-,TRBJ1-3,CASRIGQAVGNTIYF
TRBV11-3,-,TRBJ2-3,CASSSAGWDTQYF
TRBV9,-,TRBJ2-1,CASSNLVSNEQFF
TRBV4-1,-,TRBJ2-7,CASSLQLAGIYEQYF
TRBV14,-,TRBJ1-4,CASSLNVGIGPNEKLFF
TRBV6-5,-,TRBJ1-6,CASGWDRQNSPLHF
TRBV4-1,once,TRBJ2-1,CASVGRDGEQFF
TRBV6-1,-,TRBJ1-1,CASSGRRGHSKNEAFF
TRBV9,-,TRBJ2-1,CASSVEFTEQFF
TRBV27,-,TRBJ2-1,CASSLTRHEQFF
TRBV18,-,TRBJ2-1,CASSLTSGRWNEQFF
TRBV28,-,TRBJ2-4,CASSYATVPAKNIQYF
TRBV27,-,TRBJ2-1,CASSLRRTSGNNEQFF
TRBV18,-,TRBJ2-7,CASSPGVQGGNEQYF
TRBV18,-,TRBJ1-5,CASSIASTRGSNQPQHF
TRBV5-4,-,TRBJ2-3,CASSLHGTDTQYF
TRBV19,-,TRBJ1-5,CASRSGASSPNQPQHF
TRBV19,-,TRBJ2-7,CASSSSGRSSYEQYF
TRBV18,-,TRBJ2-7,CASSPQGGNYEQYF
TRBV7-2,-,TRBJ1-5,CASSLDSLGFAQHF
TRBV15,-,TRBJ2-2,CATSRALIEAGELFF
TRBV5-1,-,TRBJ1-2,CASSLVGTGSNYGYTF
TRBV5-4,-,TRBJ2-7,CASSLGEDEQYF